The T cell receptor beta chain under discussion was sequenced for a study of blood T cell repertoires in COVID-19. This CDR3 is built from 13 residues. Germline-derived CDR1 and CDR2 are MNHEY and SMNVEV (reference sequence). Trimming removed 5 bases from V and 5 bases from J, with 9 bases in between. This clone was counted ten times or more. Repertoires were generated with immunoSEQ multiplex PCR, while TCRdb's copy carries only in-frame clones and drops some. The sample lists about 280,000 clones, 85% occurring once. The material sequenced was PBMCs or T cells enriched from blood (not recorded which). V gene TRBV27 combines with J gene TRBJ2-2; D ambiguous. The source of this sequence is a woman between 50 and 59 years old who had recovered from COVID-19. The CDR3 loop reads CASSRTVTGELFF. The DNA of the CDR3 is TGTGCCAGCAGTCGCACGGTGACCGGGGAGCTGTTTTTT.